The clone carrying this TCR beta chain was seen only a few times. CDR1 is LNHNV and CDR2 is YYDKDF in the germline V gene (reference sequence). This CDR3 is 13 amino acids long. Trimming left V 1 base short and J 7 bases short, with 8 bases between. This entry belongs to a study of T-cell memory formation after mild COVID-19. TCRdb re-derived calls from the 5' RACE reads in MiXCR, one entry per CDR3 protein. Seen here are hundreds of thousands of distinct CDR3 sequences, about 20% observed once, and the top ten hold roughly 8.1%. V is TRBV15 and J is TRBJ1-5; unclear D gene. Sequenced: PBMCs or a T cell subset sorted from them (not recorded which). The source is an adult woman who had mild COVID-19 (a few samples of this study predate the infection). Cell type and time point are not known. The CDR3: CATSRGGKQPQHF. CDR3 sequence (DNA): TGTGCCACCAGCAGAGGGGGTAAACAGCCCCAGCATTTT. The full variable domain, in which reference TRBV15 and TRBJ1-5 provide the parts outside the CDR3, is DAMVIQNPRYQVTQFGKPVTLSCSQTLNHNVMYWYQQKSSQAPKLLFHYYDKDFNNEADTPDNFQSRRPNTSFCFLDIRSPGLGDTAMYLCATSRGGKQPQHFGDGTRLSIL.